The rows below give T cell receptor beta chains drawn from one sample of a study of radiation and T cells in renal cell carcinoma. Repertoires were generated with immunoSEQ multiplex PCR, while TCRdb's copy carries only in-frame clones and drops some. The data contain about 78,000 clones, 70% to 90% of them singletons. The sample in question was blood, obtained from a patient whose treatment included radiotherapy and nephrectomy. The receptors come from a woman aged 70-85 years with renal cell carcinoma. Each CDR3 is given with its conserved first and last residue. D genes are given only for firm matches. Not all rows give a size; the values are once, few, many and, for expanded clones, a class.

V gene: TRBV5-4; D gene: TRBD1; J gene: TRBJ2-7; clone size: -; CDR3 protein: CASSLSGTGVYEQYF; CDR3 DNA: TGTGCCAGCAGCCTCTCCGGGACAGGGGTTTACGAGCAGTACTTC
V gene: TRBV11-3; D gene: TRBD2; J gene: TRBJ2-3; clone size: once; CDR3 protein: CASSPRGTSGGATDTQYF; CDR3 DNA: TGTGCCAGCAGCCCTAGAGGGACTAGCGGGGGGGCCACAGATACGCAGTATTTT
V gene: TRBV9; D gene: -; J gene: TRBJ2-3; clone size: -; CDR3 protein: CASSSRGLHTTDTQYF; CDR3 DNA: TGTGCCAGCAGCTCCCGGGGTCTCCACACCACAGATACGCAGTATTTT
V gene: TRBV18; D gene: -; J gene: TRBJ1-1; clone size: -; CDR3 protein: CASSPSAGLVSTEAFF; CDR3 DNA: TGTGCCAGCTCACCTTCGGCAGGACTAGTGAGCACTGAAGCTTTCTTT
V gene: TRBV6-1; D gene: -; J gene: TRBJ1-2; clone size: -; CDR3 protein: CASSEAVTFYGYTF; CDR3 DNA: TGTGCCAGCAGTGAAGCGGTCACCTTTTATGGCTACACCTTC
V gene: TRBV21-1; D gene: -; J gene: TRBJ2-2; clone size: -; CDR3 protein: CASSLGKHPDTGELFF; CDR3 DNA: TGTGCCAGCAGCCTAGGGAAGCACCCGGACACCGGGGAGCTGTTTTTT
V gene: TRBV28; D gene: -; J gene: TRBJ1-6; clone size: -; CDR3 protein: CATRVVTYNSPLHF; CDR3 DNA: TGTGCCACTAGGGTGGTAACCTATAATTCACCCCTCCACTTT
V gene: TRBV7-8; D gene: TRBD1; J gene: TRBJ1-2; clone size: -; CDR3 protein: CASSFWTGGLEGGYTF; CDR3 DNA: TGTGCCAGCAGCTTCTGGACAGGGGGATTAGAAGGGGGCTACACCTTC
V gene: TRBV10-3; D gene: -; J gene: TRBJ2-6; clone size: -; CDR3 protein: CAISQDRSSGANVLTF; CDR3 DNA: TGTGCCATCAGCCAAGACAGATCCTCTGGGGCCAACGTCCTGACTTTC
V gene: TRBV5-1; D gene: -; J gene: TRBJ1-5; clone size: -; CDR3 protein: CASSELEGQPQHF; CDR3 DNA: TGCGCCAGCAGCGAGCTGGAAGGCCAGCCCCAGCATTTT
V gene: TRBV19; D gene: -; J gene: TRBJ1-2; clone size: -; CDR3 protein: CASSIRGAGGYGYTF; CDR3 DNA: TGTGCCAGTAGTATCCGAGGGGCTGGAGGATATGGCTACACCTTC
V gene: TRBV7-9; D gene: TRBD1; J gene: TRBJ2-3; clone size: -; CDR3 protein: CASSLVGTGGASDTQYF; CDR3 DNA: TGTGCCAGCAGCTTAGTAGGGACAGGGGGCGCTTCAGATACGCAGTATTTT
V gene: TRBV29-1; D gene: -; J gene: TRBJ1-2; clone size: -; CDR3 protein: CSVEGLGGASYGYTF; CDR3 DNA: TGCAGCGTTGAGGGTCTTGGGGGCGCGTCCTATGGCTACACCTTC
V gene: TRBV10-3; D gene: -; J gene: TRBJ1-1; clone size: -; CDR3 protein: CAISEQPGNMNTEAFF; CDR3 DNA: TGTGCCATCAGTGAGCAACCGGGCAACATGAACACTGAAGCTTTCTTT
V gene: TRBV7-6; D gene: TRBD1; J gene: TRBJ2-1; clone size: few; CDR3 protein: CASSPTPGQGAWNEQFF; CDR3 DNA: TGTGCCAGCAGCCCAACCCCAGGACAGGGGGCGTGGAATGAGCAGTTCTTC
V gene: TRBV30; D gene: -; J gene: TRBJ2-7; clone size: -; CDR3 protein: CAWSFGHAIPYF; CDR3 DNA: TGTGCCTGGAGTTTCGGACACGCTATCCCGTACTTC
V gene: TRBV9; D gene: -; J gene: TRBJ1-1; clone size: -; CDR3 protein: CASKEVAMNTEAFF; CDR3 DNA: TGTGCCAGCAAAGAGGTGGCGATGAACACTGAAGCTTTCTTT
V gene: TRBV6-1; D gene: -; J gene: TRBJ2-5; clone size: -; CDR3 protein: CASSESRPQETQYF; CDR3 DNA: TGTGCCAGCAGTGAATCTAGACCGCAAGAGACCCAGTACTTC
V gene: TRBV5-1; D gene: -; J gene: TRBJ2-5; clone size: -; CDR3 protein: CASSGRWGETQYF; CDR3 DNA: TGCGCCAGCAGCGGACGTTGGGGAGAGACCCAGTACTTC
V gene: TRBV30; D gene: TRBD1; J gene: TRBJ1-1; clone size: -; CDR3 protein: CAWADRVDTEAFF; CDR3 DNA: TGTGCCTGGGCGGACAGGGTTGACACTGAAGCTTTCTTT
V gene: TRBV28; D gene: -; J gene: TRBJ2-2; clone size: -; CDR3 protein: CASSLEPTDARSTGELFF; CDR3 DNA: TGTGCCAGCAGTTTAGAGCCAACGGATGCCCGGAGCACCGGGGAGCTGTTTTTT
V gene: TRBV6-5; D gene: -; J gene: TRBJ2-7; clone size: -; CDR3 protein: CASSYSTGLTYEQYF; CDR3 DNA: TGTGCCAGCAGTTACTCGACAGGCCTGACCTACGAGCAGTACTTC
V gene: TRBV4-3; D gene: -; J gene: TRBJ1-1; clone size: few; CDR3 protein: CASSQESWTEAFF; CDR3 DNA: TGCGCCAGCAGCCAAGAAAGTTGGACTGAAGCTTTCTTT
V gene: TRBV5-1; D gene: -; J gene: TRBJ1-3; clone size: -; CDR3 protein: CASSTGQSFSGNTIYF; CDR3 DNA: TGCGCCAGCAGCACAGGACAGTCTTTCTCTGGAAACACCATATATTTT
V gene: TRBV30; D gene: -; J gene: TRBJ2-1; clone size: -; CDR3 protein: CAWRGGTAYNEQFF; CDR3 DNA: TGTGCCTGGAGAGGCGGCACAGCCTACAATGAGCAGTTCTTC
V gene: TRBV11-3; D gene: TRBD2; J gene: TRBJ2-2; clone size: -; CDR3 protein: CASSPSGVPGELFF; CDR3 DNA: TGTGCCAGCAGCCCCAGCGGGGTGCCCGGGGAGCTGTTTTTT